This T cell receptor beta chain was identified in a study of blood T cell repertoires in COVID-19. Study at large: The cDNA or gDNA used as material had been derived from T cells, B-cell-depleted T cells, or PBMCs.

V was pared by 6 bases and J by 7 bases, with 16 bases between. The CDR3 consists of 14 residues. Germline V lookup: CDR1 MDHEN, CDR2 SYDVKM. Contact with a PCR-confirmed or clinician-diagnosed COVID-19 case occurred within 2 weeks of entry. Produced via immunoSEQ multiplex PCR; TCRdb's table is partial and in-frame only. The sample consists of about 260,000 clones, 75% to 95% of them appearing once. The receptor was isolated from a man in his forties who had been exposed to COVID-19. The sample comprised PBMCs or T cells enriched from blood (not recorded which). The chain joins TRBV28 to TRBJ1-5, with D unclear. The CDR3 sequence is CASSPALRSQPQHF. The CDR3 nucleotides are TGTGCCAGCAGCCCCGCACTCCGTAGCCAGCCCCAGCATTTT.